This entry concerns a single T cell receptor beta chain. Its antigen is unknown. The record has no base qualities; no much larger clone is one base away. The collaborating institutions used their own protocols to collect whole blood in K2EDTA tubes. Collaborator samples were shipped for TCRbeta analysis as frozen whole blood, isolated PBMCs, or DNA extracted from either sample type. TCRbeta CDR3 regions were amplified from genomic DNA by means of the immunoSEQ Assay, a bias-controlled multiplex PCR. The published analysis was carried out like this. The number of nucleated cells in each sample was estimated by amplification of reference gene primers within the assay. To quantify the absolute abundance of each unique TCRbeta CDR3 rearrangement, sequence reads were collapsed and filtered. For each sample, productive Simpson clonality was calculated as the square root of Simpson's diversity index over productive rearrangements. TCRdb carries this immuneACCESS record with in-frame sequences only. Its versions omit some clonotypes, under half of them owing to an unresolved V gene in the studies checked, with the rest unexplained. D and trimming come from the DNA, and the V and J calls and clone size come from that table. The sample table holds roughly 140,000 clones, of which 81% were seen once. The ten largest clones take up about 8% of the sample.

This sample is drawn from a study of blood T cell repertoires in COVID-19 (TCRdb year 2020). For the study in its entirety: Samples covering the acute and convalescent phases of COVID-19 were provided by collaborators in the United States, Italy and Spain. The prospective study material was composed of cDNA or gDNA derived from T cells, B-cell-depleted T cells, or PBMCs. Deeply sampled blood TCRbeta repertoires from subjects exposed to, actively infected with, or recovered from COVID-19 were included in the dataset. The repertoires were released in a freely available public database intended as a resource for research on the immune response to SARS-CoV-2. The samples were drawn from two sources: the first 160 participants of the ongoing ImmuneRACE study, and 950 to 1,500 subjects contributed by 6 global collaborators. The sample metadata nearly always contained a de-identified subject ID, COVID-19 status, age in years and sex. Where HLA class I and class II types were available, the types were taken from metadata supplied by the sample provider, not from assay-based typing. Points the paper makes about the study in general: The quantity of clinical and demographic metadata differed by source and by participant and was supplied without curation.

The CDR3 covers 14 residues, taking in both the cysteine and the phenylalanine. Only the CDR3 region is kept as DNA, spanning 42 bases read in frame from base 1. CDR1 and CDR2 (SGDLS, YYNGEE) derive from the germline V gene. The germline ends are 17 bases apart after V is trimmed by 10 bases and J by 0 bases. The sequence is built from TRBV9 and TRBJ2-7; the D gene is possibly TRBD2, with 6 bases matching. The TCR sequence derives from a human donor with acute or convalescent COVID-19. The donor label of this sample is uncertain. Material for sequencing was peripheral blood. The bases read TGTGCCGGGTGGGGGGAGCAGGACTCCTACGAGCAGTACTTC. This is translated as CAGWGEQDSYEQYF.